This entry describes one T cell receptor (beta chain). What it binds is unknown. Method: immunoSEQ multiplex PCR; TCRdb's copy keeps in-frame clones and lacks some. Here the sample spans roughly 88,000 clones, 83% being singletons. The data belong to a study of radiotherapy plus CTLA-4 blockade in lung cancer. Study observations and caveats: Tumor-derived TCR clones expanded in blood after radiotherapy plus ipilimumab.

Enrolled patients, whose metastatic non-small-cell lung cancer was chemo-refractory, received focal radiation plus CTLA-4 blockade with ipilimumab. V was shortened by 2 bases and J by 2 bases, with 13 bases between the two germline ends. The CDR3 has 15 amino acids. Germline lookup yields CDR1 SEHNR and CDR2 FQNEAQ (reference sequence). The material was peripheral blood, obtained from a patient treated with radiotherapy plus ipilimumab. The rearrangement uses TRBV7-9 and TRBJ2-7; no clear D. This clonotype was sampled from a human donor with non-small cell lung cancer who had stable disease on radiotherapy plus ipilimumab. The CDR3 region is CASSLSPPNTYEQYF. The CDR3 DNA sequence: TGTGCCAGCAGCTTAAGCCCACCAAACACCTACGAGCAGTACTTC.